This T cell receptor beta chain was sequenced during a study of cytomegalovirus exposure and HLA in healthy donors. Study overall: Caucasian-associated ancestry cluster membership applied to about 80% of several hundred genotyped donors. General study results and limits: The sole available immune exposure information was CMV serostatus. TCR beta V- and J-gene trimming, according to a later analysis, was linked to a missense DCLRE1C variant.

In regard to this clone: The antigen is unknown.

Trimming cost V 6 bases and J 4 bases; bases outside gene matches: 7. The CDR3 runs 15 residues. Germline CDR1 and CDR2: MNHEY and SVGAGI. PCR employed 60 Vbeta and 13 Jbeta primers. Sequenced by immunoSEQ multiplex PCR; TCRdb stores in-frame clones only, minus some. This sample has fewer than 90,000 clones, with around 70% found just once. The sequencing sample was made of PBMCs. The clonotype originates from a man aged 40-49 years in good health and CMV-seropositive. J is TRBJ2-7 and V is TRBV6-5, with 12 bases that match TRBD1. The CDR3, as DNA: TGTGCCAGCAGATACCGGGACAGGGGGCAGTACGAGCAGTACTTC. This encodes CASRYRDRGQYEQYF.